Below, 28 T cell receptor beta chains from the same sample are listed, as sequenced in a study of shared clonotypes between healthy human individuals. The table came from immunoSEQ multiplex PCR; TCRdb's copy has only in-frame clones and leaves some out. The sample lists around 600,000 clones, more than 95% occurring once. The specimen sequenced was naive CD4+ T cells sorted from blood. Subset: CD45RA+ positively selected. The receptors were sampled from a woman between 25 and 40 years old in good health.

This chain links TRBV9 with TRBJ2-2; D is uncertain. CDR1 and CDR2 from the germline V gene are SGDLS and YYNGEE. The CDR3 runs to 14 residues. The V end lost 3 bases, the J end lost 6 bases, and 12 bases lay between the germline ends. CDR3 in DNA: TGTGCCAGCAGCGGCACAATCGGGCCCGGGGAGCTGTTTTTT. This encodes CASSGTIGPGELFF.

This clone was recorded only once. Here the CDR3 DNA reads TGTGCCAGCAGACTGGGAGATACGCAGTATTTT. Translation: CASRLGDTQYF. The gene calls are TRBV13 and TRBJ2-3; D is unclear. V was pared by 6 bases and J by 5 bases, with 6 bases between. CDR1 and CDR2 (germline): PRHDT, FYEKMQ (reference sequence). This CDR3 spans 11 amino acids.

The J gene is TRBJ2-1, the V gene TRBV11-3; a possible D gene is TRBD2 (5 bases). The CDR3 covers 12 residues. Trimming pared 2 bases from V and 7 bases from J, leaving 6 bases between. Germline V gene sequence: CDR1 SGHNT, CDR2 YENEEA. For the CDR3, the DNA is TGTGCCAGCAGCTTACGGAGGAATGAGCAGTTCTTC. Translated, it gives CASSLRRNEQFF. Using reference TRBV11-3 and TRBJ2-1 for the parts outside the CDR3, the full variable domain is EAGVVQSPRYKIIEKKQPVAFWCNPISGHNTLYWYLQNLGQGPELLIRYENEEAVDDSQLPKDRFSAERLKGVDSTLKIQPAELGDSAVYLCASSLRRNEQFFGPGTRLTVL.

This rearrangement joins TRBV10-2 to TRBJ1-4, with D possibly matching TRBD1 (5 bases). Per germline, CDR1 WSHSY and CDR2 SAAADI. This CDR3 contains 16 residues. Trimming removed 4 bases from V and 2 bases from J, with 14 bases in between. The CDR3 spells CASSGTGPPTNEKLFF. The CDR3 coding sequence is TGCGCCAGCAGTGGAACGGGGCCACCCACTAATGAAAAACTGTTTTTT.

The CDR3 region has the DNA TGTGCCAGCTCACCAGGGGAGGAGGGAGAGACCCAGTACTTC. Protein product: CASSPGEEGETQYF. This rearrangement joins TRBV18 to TRBJ2-5, with a tentative D call TRBD2 (6 bases). The CDR3 is made up of 14 amino acids. Germline values: CDR1 KGHSH, CDR2 LQKENI. Between the trimmed V and J ends, which lost 2 bases and 4 bases, there was a span of 11 bases.

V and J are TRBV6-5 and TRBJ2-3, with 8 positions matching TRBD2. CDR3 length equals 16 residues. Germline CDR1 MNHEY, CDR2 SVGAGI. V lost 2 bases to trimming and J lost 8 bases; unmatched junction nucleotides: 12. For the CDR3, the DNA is TGTGCCAGCAGTTACATCTTAGCGGGGCGGGGCGGTACGCAGTATTTT. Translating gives CASSYILAGRGGTQYF.

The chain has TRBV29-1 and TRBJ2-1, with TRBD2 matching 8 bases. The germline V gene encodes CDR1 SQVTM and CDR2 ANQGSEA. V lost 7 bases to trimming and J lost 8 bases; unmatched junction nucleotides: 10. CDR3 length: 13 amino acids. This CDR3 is CSAARLASHEQFF. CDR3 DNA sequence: TGCAGCGCCGCCCGACTAGCGTCCCATGAGCAGTTCTTC.

The CDR3 sequence is CASSLRPGSLLLAKNIQYF. CDR3 DNA: TGTGCCAGCAGTTTACGGCCAGGGTCATTACTCCTAGCCAAAAACATTCAGTACTTC. The rearrangement joins TRBV28 to TRBJ2-4, with D possibly being TRBD1 (5 bases). There are 19 residues in the CDR3. V shed 2 bases and J shed 0 bases, with 20 bases lying between them. Germline lookup yields CDR1 MDHEN and CDR2 SYDVKM.

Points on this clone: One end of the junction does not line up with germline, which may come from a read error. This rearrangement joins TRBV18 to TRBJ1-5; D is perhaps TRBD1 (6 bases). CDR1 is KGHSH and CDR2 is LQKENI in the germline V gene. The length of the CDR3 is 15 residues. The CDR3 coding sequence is TGTGCCAGCTCCCCACAACCGGGGGGGCAACAGCCCCAGCATTTT. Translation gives CASSPQPGGQQPQHF.

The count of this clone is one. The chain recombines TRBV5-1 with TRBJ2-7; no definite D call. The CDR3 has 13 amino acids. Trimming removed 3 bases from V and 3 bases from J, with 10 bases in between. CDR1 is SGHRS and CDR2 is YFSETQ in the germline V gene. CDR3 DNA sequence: TGCGCCAGCAGCTCAGACTTATTCTACGAGCAGTACTTC. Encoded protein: CASSSDLFYEQYF.

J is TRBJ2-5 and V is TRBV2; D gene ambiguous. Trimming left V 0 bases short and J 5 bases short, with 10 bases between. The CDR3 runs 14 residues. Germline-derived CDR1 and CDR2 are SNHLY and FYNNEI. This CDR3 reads CASSEAPLGETQYF. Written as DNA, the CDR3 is TGTGCCAGCAGTGAAGCGCCGCTAGGGGAGACCCAGTACTTC.

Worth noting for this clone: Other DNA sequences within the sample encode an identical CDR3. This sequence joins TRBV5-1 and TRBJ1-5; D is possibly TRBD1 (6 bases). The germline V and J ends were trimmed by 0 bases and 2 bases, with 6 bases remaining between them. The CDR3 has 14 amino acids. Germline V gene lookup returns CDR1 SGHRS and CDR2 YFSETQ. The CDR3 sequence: CASSLGTGNQPQHF. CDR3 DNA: TGCGCCAGCAGCTTGGGGACAGGCAATCAGCCCCAGCATTTT.

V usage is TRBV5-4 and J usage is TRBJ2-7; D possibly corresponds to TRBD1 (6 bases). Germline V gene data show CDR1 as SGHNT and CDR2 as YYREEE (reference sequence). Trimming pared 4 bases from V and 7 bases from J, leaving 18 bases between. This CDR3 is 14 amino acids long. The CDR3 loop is CASSPQGSTREQYF. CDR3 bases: TGTGCCAGCAGCCCACAGGGTAGTACGAGAGAGCAGTACTTC.

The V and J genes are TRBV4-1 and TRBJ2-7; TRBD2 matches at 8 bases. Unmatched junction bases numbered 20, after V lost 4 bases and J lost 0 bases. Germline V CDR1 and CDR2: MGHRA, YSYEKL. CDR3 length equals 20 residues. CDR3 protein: CASSRRQALTREGRSYEQYF. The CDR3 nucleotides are TGCGCCAGCAGCCGACGGCAAGCTTTGACCCGGGAGGGGCGCTCCTACGAGCAGTACTTC.

CDR3 coding DNA: TGTGCCAGCAGCTCGGCTAGCGGGTTTTATGAGCAGTTCTTC. This translates into CASSSASGFYEQFF. This chain connects TRBV5-8 to TRBJ2-1; TRBD2 matches at 8 bases. This CDR3 is 14 amino acids long. The germline CDR1 and CDR2 sequences are SGHTS and YDEGEE. Trimming cost V 3 bases and J 8 bases; bases outside gene matches: 7.

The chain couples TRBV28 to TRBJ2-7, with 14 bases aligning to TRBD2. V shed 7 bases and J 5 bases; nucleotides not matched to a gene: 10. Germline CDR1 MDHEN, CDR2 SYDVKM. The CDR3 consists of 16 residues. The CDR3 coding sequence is TGTGCCAGCAACCAACCGGGGACTAGCGGGAGTCACGAGCAGTACTTC. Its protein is CASNQPGTSGSHEQYF.

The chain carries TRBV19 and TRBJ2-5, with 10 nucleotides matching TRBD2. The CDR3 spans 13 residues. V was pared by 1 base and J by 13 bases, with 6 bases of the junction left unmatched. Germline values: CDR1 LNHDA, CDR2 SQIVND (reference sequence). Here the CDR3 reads CASSIGLLAGMYF. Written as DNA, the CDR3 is TGTGCCAGTAGTATAGGTCTACTAGCGGGGATGTACTTC.

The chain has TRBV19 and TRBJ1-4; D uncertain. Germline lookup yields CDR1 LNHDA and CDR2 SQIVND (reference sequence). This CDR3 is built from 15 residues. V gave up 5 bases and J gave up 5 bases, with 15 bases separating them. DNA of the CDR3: TGTGCCAGTAGTTACCACCAGACACCGAATGAAAAACTGTTTTTT. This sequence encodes CASSYHQTPNEKLFF.

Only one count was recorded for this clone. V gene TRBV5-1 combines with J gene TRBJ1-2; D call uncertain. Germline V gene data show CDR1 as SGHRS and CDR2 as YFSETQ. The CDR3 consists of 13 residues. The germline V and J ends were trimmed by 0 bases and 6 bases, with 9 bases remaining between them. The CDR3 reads CASSLEGRDGYTF. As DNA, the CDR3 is TGCGCCAGCAGCTTGGAAGGGAGGGATGGCTACACCTTC.

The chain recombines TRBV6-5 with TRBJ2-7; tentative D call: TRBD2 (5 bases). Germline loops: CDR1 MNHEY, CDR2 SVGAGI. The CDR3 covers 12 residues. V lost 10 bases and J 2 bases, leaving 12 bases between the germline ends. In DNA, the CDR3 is TGTGCCAACGGGAAAAGCCCCTACGAGCAGTACTTC. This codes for CANGKSPYEQYF.

The chain's CDR3 is CATGLAGDPETQYF. CDR3 DNA: TGTGCCACTGGACTAGCGGGAGACCCAGAGACCCAGTACTTC. V usage is TRBV10-3 and J usage is TRBJ2-5; 13 positions match TRBD2. V was pared by 10 bases and J by 4 bases, with 6 bases of the junction left unmatched. The CDR3 is 14 residues long. Germline V CDR1 and CDR2: ENHRY, SYGVKD.

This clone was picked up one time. The chain's CDR3 is CASSRTGLETYEQYF. The CDR3 DNA reads TGCGCCAGCAGCCGGACAGGGTTGGAGACCTACGAGCAGTACTTC. The J gene is TRBJ2-7, the V gene TRBV10-1, with 8 nucleotides matching TRBD1. Germline CDR1 WNHNN, CDR2 SYGVQD (reference sequence). Losses at the gene ends were 6 bases for V and 2 bases for J; bases not matched to a gene: 9. CDR3 length: 15 residues.

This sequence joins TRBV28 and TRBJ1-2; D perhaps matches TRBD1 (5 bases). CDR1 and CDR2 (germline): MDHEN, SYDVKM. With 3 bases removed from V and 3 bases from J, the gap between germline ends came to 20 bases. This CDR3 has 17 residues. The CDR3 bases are TGTGCCAGCAGTTTCTATATTCGGACCGGGGACTACTATGGCTACACCTTC. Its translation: CASSFYIRTGDYYGYTF.

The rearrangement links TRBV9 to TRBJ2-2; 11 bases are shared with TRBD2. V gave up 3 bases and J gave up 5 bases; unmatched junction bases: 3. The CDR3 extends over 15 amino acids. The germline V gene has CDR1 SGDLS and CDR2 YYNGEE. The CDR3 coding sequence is TGTGCCAGCAGCGCGGGACTAGCGGAGACCGGGGAGCTGTTTTTT. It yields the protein CASSAGLAETGELFF.

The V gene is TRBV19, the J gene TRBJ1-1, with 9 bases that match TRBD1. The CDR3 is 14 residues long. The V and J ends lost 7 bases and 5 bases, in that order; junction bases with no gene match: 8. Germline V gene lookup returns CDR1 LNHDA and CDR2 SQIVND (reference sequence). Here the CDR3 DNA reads TGTGCCAGTAACAACAGGGGGCGCCGAACTGAAGCTTTCTTT. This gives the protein CASNNRGRRTEAFF.

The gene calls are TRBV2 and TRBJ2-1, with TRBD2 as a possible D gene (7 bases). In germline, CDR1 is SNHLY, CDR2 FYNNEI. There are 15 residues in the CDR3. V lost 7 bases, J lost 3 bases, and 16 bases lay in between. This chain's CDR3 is CASNPRGAGYNEQFF. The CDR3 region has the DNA TGTGCCAGCAACCCCCGGGGGGCAGGCTACAATGAGCAGTTCTTC.

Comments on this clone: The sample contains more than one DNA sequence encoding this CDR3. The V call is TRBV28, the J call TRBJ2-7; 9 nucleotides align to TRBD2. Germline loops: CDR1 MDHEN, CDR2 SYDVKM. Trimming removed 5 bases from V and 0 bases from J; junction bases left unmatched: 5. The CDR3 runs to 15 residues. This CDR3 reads CASSLASGVSYEQYF. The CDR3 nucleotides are TGTGCCAGCAGTCTGGCTAGCGGGGTCTCCTACGAGCAGTACTTC.

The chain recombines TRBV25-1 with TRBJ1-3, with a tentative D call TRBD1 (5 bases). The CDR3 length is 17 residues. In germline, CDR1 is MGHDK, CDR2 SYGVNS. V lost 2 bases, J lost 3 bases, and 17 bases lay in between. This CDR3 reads CASSEGFAGTLGNTIYF. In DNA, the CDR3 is TGTGCCAGCAGTGAAGGCTTTGCAGGGACGCTTGGAAACACCATATATTTT.